The 16 T cell receptor beta chains listed next were all sequenced from one sample in a study of shared clonotypes between healthy human individuals. Generated by immunoSEQ multiplex PCR, the TCRdb table keeps only in-frame clones and is missing some. This repertoire shows a few million clones, over 90% found once; its top ten account for roughly 0.36%. The specimen was naive CD4+ T cells from PBMCs. Subset indicated: CD45RA+ positively selected. Source of these receptors: a man aged 18 to 30 in good health. Some clones in this sample may be carry-over from other donors' samples.

To note about this clone: At the DNA level, this CDR3 is encoded by other sequences in the same sample as well. The genes are TRBV28 and TRBJ1-5; D possibly corresponds to TRBD1 (5 bases). Trimming stripped 6 bases from V and 2 bases from J, with 11 bases between. In germline, CDR1 is MDHEN, CDR2 SYDVKM. CDR3 length: 14 amino acids. The CDR3 region has the DNA TGTGCCAGCAGCCTCGGGGGAGGCAATCAGCCCCAGCATTTT. Translation: CASSLGGGNQPQHF.

The V and J genes are TRBV28 and TRBJ2-1, with D unresolved. V lost 4 bases and J lost 8, with 15 bases in between. Per germline, CDR1 MDHEN and CDR2 SYDVKM. The CDR3 sequence is 14 residues long. CDR3 in DNA: TGTGCCAGCAGTTACGGGTCGGTCATCGATGAGCAGTTCTTC. This codes for CASSYGSVIDEQFF. Complete variable domain (other parts from reference TRBV28 and TRBJ2-1): DVKVTQSSRYLVKRTGEKVFLECVQDMDHENMFWYRQDPGLGLRLIYFSYDVKMKEKGDIPEGYSVSREKKERFSLILESASTNQTSMYLCASSYGSVIDEQFFGPGTRLTVL.

About this clone: The same CDR3 also results from other DNA sequences found in this sample. This chain connects TRBV6-5 to TRBJ2-2; no definite D call. This CDR3 contains 15 residues. Trimming shortened V by 0 bases and J by 0 bases, and 5 bases separated the two germline ends. Germline V gives CDR1 MNHEY, CDR2 SVGAGI. The DNA for the CDR3 is TGTGCCAGCAGTTACTCTTTAGCGAACACCGGGGAGCTGTTTTTT. Its protein product is CASSYSLANTGELFF.

The chain has TRBV28 and TRBJ2-7; D is uncertain. The CDR3 loop spans 12 amino acids. Trimming pared 2 bases from V and 6 bases from J, leaving 8 bases between. Germline V CDR1 and CDR2: MDHEN, SYDVKM. In nucleotides, the CDR3 is TGTGCCAGCAGTTTAACTCTCAGCGAGCAGTACTTC. Translated, it gives CASSLTLSEQYF.

This chain links TRBV6-5 with TRBJ2-7, with 8 bases aligning to TRBD1. With 6 bases clipped from V and 3 bases from J, the junction kept 4 bases outside the gene matches. Germline CDR1 and CDR2: MNHEY and SVGAGI. This CDR3 contains 13 residues. CDR3 in DNA: TGTGCCAGCAGAACCGGGACAGGCTACGAGCAGTACTTC. Amino acid sequence: CASRTGTGYEQYF.

The V call is TRBV5-1, the J call TRBJ2-1, with D perhaps matching TRBD1 (6 bases). This CDR3 has 18 amino acids. V dropped 0 bases and J dropped 5 bases, with 21 bases sitting between them. The germline V gene has CDR1 SGHRS and CDR2 YFSETQ. The CDR3 DNA reads as TGCGCCAGCAGCTTGGTCCCCGTTCGTGGGACAAACAACAATGAGCAGTTCTTC. This sequence encodes CASSLVPVRGTNNNEQFF.

The J gene is TRBJ2-2, the V gene TRBV5-1; no clear D. Looked up from germline, CDR1 is SGHRS and CDR2 is YFSETQ. The CDR3 runs to 17 residues. V was cut by 1 base and J by 6 bases, with 19 bases left in between. CDR3: CASSLFPQTRPAGELFF. The CDR3 coding sequence is TGCGCCAGCAGCTTGTTTCCCCAGACTCGCCCAGCCGGGGAGCTGTTTTTT. Full variable domain (remainder filled in from reference TRBV5-1 and TRBJ2-2): KAGVTQTPRYLIKTRGQQVTLSCSPISGHRSVSWYQQTPGQGLQFLFEYFSETQRNKGNFPGRFSGRQFSNSRSEMNVSTLELGDSALYLCASSLFPQTRPAGELFFGEGSRLTVL.

J is TRBJ2-2 and V is TRBV5-1; D is possibly TRBD1 or TRBD2 (5 bases each). CDR3 length equals 16 residues. Germline-derived CDR1 and CDR2 are SGHRS and YFSETQ. Trimming shortened V by 1 base and J by 2 bases, and 12 bases separated the two germline ends. The CDR3 nucleotides are TGCGCCAGCAGCTTGCTCCTCAGGGACAACACCGGGGAGCTGTTTTTT. This codes for CASSLLLRDNTGELFF.

The rearrangement uses TRBV19 and TRBJ2-7; D is unclear. The CDR3 runs 14 residues. Trimming took off 7 bases at V and 0 bases at J, with 13 bases between the two ends. Germline CDR1 and CDR2: LNHDA and SQIVND (reference sequence). CDR3 DNA: TGTGCCAGTAAGGAGAGCCCGATCTCCTACGAGCAGTACTTC. Translation: CASKESPISYEQYF.

This clone was detected only a few times. Other DNA sequences in the sample encode the same CDR3. V and J are TRBV28 and TRBJ2-7; D not resolved. CDR3 length: 12 residues. V lost 5 bases to trimming and J lost 3 bases, with 8 bases between them. CDR1 is MDHEN, CDR2 SYDVKM, per germline. CDR3 residues: CASSTLLYEQYF. The DNA for the CDR3 is TGTGCCAGCAGTACCCTCCTCTACGAGCAGTACTTC.

The genes are TRBV27 and TRBJ1-2, with 8 bases aligning to TRBD1. V trimming: 6 bases; J trimming: 7 bases; junction bases outside the gene matches: 7. Germline-derived CDR1 and CDR2 are MNHEY and SMNVEV (reference sequence). The CDR3 totals 13 residues. The DNA of the CDR3 is TGTGCCAGCAGAAGAACAGGGGGTCTTGGCTACACCTTC. It specifies CASRRTGGLGYTF.

This chain links TRBV19 with TRBJ1-5; TRBD1 aligns across 8 bases. V dropped 5 bases and J dropped 0; count of bases not matched to a gene: 12. Germline V gives CDR1 LNHDA, CDR2 SQIVND (reference sequence). This CDR3 region has 18 residues. The CDR3 sequence: CASSGRDRTHYSNQPQHF. CDR3 sequence (DNA): TGTGCCAGTAGTGGGCGGGACAGGACCCACTATAGCAATCAGCCCCAGCATTTT.

The chain is built from TRBV19 and TRBJ1-5, with no clear D. The CDR3 sequence is 15 residues long. Germline values: CDR1 LNHDA, CDR2 SQIVND (reference sequence). Trimming left V 5 bases short and J 4 bases short, with 15 bases between. The CDR3 reads CASSAVGRLNQPQHF. In DNA, the CDR3 is TGTGCCAGTAGTGCCGTCGGACGGCTTAATCAGCCCCAGCATTTT. The full variable domain, completed using reference TRBV19 and TRBJ1-5, is DGGITQSPKYLFRKEGQNVTLSCEQNLNHDAMYWYRQDPGQGLRLIYYSQIVNDFQKGDIAEGYSVSREKKESFPLTVTSAQKNPTAFYLCASSAVGRLNQPQHFGDGTRLSIL.

The J gene is TRBJ2-1, the V gene TRBV7-8; 9 bases are shared with TRBD1. CDR1 SGHVS and CDR2 FQNEAQ come from the germline V gene. V shed 5 bases and J 4 bases; nucleotides not matched to a gene: 9. CDR3 length: 16 amino acids. The CDR3 nucleotides are TGTGCCAGCAGCAGGACCGGGACAGGGAAATACAATGAGCAGTTCTTC. Its translation: CASSRTGTGKYNEQFF.

The V gene is TRBV19, the J gene TRBJ2-7, with 7 bases that match TRBD1. The V segment lost 1 base and the J segment 3 bases; nucleotides outside the gene matches: 9. Germline V gene data show CDR1 as LNHDA and CDR2 as SQIVND (reference sequence). The CDR3 totals 16 residues. The CDR3 DNA is TGTGCCAGTAGTATAGTAGGACAGGAGGCCCTCTACGAGCAGTACTTC. Amino acid sequence: CASSIVGQEALYEQYF.

The chain couples TRBV2 to TRBJ2-4, with D unclear. Trimming took off 6 bases at V and 7 bases at J, with 19 bases between the two ends. This CDR3 is built from 15 residues. Germline CDR1 reads SNHLY; CDR2 reads FYNNEI. The CDR3: CASRPPTTLQNIQYF. The CDR3 DNA reads as TGTGCCAGCAGACCGCCGACGACCCTCCAGAACATTCAGTACTTC. The full variable domain, completed using reference TRBV2 and TRBJ2-4, is EPEVTQTPSHQVTQMGQEVILRCVPISNHLYFYWYRQILGQKVEFLVSFYNNEISEKSEIFDDQFSVERPDGSNFTLKIRSTKLEDSAMYFCASRPPTTLQNIQYFGAGTRLSVL.